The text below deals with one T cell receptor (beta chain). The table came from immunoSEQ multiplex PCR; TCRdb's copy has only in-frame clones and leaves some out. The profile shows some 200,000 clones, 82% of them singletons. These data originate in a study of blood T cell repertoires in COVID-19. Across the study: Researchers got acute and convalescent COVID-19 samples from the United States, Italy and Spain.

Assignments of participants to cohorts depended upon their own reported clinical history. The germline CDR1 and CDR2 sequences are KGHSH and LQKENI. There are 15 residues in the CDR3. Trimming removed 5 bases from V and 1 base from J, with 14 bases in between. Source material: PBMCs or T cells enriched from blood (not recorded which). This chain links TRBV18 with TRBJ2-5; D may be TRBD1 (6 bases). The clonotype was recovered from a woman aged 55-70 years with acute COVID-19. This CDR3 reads CASSSGQTAQETQYF. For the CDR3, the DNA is TGTGCCAGCTCATCTGGACAGACTGCCCAAGAGACCCAGTACTTC.